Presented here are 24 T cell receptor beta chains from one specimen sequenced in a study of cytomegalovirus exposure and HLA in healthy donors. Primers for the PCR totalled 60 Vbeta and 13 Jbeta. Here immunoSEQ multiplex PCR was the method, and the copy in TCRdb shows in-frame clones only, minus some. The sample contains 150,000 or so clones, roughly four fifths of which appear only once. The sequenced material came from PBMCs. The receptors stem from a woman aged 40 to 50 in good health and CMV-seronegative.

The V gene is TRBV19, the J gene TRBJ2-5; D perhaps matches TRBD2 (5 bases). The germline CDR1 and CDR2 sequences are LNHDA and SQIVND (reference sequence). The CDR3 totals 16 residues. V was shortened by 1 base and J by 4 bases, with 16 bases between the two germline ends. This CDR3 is CASSIASDWTGETQYF. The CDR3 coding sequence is TGTGCCAGTAGTATAGCCTCGGACTGGACGGGAGAGACCCAGTACTTC.

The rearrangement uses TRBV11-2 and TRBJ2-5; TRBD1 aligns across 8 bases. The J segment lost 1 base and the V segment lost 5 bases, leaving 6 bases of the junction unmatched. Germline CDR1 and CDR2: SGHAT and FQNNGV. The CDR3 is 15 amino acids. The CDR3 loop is CASSVPGTGQETQYF. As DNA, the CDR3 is TGTGCCAGCAGCGTACCCGGGACAGGCCAAGAGACCCAGTACTTC.

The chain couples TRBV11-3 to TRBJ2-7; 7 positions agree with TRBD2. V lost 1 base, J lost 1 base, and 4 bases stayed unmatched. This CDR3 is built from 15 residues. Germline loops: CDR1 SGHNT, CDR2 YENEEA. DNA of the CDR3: TGTGCCAGCAGCTTAGGGACGGGAGGTTCCTACGAGCAGTACTTC. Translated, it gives CASSLGTGGSYEQYF.

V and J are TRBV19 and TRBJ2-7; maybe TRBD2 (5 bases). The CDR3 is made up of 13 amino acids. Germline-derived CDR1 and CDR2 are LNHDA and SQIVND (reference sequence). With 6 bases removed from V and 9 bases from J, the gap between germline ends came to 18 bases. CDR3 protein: CASRDPFRGLQYF. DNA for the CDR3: TGTGCCAGTAGGGACCCATTCCGAGGACTGCAGTACTTC.

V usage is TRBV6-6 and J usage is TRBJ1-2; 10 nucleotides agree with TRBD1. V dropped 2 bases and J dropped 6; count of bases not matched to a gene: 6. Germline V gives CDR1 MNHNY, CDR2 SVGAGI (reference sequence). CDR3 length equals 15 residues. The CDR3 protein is CASSYDRGQKDGYTF. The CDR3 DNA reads TGTGCCAGCAGTTACGACAGGGGGCAAAAGGATGGCTACACCTTC.

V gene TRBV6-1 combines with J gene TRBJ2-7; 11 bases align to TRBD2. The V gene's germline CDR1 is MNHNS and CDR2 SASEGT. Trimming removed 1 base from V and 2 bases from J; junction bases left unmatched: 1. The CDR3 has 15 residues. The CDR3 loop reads CASSEGLAGTYEQYF. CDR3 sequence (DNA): TGTGCCAGCAGTGAAGGACTAGCGGGAACCTACGAGCAGTACTTC.

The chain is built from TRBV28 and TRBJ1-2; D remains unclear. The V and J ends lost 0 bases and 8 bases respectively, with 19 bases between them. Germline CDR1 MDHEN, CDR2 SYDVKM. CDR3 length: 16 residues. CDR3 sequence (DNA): TGTGCCAGCAGTTTATGGGTGGAGCAGACCACTACCGGCTACACCTTC. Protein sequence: CASSLWVEQTTTGYTF.

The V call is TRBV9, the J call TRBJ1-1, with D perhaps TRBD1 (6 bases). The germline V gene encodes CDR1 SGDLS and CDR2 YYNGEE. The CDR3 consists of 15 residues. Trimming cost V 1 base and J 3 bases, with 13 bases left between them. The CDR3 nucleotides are TGTGCCAGCAGCGTAACAGGGCTGGCAGACACTGAAGCTTTCTTT. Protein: CASSVTGLADTEAFF. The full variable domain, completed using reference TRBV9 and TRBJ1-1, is DSGVTQTPKHLITATGQRVTLRCSPRSGDLSVYWYQQSLDQGLQFLIQYYNGEERAKGNILERFSAQQFPDLHSELNLSSLELGDSALYFCASSVTGLADTEAFFGQGTRLTVV.

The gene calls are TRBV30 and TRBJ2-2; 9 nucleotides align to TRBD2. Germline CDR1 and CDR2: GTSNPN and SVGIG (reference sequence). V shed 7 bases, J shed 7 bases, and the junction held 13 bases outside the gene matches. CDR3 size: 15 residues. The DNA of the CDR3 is TGTGCCTTCCGTAGCGGGAGCTCCTCGGGCGGGGAGCTGTTTTTT. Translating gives CAFRSGSSSGGELFF.

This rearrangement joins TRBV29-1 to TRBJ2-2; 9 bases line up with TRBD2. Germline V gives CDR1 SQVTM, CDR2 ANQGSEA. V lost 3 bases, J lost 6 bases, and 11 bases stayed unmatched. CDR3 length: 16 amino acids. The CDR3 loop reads CSVDGLAGVSAGELFF. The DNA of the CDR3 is TGCAGCGTTGACGGGTTAGCGGGAGTGTCGGCCGGGGAGCTGTTTTTT.

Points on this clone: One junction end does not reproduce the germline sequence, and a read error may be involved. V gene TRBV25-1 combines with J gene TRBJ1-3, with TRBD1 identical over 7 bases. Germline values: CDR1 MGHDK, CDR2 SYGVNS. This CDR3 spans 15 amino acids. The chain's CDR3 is CASSGTGISGNTVYF. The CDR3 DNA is TGTGCCAGCAGTGGGACAGGAATCTCTGGAAACACCGTATATTTT.

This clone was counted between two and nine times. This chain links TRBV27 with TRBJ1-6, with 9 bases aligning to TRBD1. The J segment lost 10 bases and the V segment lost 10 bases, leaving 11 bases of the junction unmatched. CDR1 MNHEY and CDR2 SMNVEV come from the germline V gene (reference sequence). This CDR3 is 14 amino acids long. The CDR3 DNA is TGTGCCACACAAGTTGGGACAGGGAGATCACCCCTCCACTTT. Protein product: CATQVGTGRSPLHF.

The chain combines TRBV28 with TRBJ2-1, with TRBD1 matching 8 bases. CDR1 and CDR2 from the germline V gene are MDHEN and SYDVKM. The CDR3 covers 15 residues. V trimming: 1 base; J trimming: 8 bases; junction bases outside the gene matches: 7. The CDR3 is CASSLLDRDFDEQFF. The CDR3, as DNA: TGTGCCAGCAGTTTATTGGACAGGGACTTCGATGAGCAGTTCTTC.

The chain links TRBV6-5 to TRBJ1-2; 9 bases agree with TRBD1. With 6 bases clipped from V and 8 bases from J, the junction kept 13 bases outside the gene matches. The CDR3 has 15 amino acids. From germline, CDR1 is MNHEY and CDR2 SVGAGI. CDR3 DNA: TGTGCCAGCAGCAAGTCGGGACAGGGAGTATACGGCTACACCTTC. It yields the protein CASSKSGQGVYGYTF.

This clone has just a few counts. CDR3 region: CASSMGAQTYEQYF. The CDR3 coding sequence is TGTGCCAGTTCAATGGGGGCTCAAACCTACGAGCAGTACTTC. The chain employs TRBV18 and TRBJ2-7; tentative D call: TRBD1 (6 bases). Trimming removed 9 bases from V and 2 bases from J, with 17 bases in between. CDR1 is KGHSH, CDR2 LQKENI, per germline. CDR3 length: 14 amino acids.

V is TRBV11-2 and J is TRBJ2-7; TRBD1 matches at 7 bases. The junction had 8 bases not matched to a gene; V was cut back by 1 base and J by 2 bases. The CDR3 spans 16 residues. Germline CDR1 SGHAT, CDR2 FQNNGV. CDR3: CASSLGRDRKPYEQYF. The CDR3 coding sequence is TGTGCCAGCAGCTTAGGCCGGGACAGAAAACCCTACGAGCAGTACTTC.

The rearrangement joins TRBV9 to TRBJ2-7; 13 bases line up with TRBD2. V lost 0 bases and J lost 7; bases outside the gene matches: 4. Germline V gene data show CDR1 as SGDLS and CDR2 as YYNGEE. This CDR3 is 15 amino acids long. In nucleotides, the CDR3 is TGTGCCAGCAGCGTAGGACTAGCGGGAGGACAAGAGCAGTACTTC. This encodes CASSVGLAGGQEQYF.

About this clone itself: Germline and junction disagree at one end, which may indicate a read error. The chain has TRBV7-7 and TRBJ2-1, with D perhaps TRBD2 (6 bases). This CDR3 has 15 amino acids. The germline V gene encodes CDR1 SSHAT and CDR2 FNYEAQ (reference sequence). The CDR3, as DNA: TGTGCTAGCAGCTTAGAGGCGGGATTCTACAATGAGCAGTTCTTC. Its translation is CASSLEAGFYNEQFF.

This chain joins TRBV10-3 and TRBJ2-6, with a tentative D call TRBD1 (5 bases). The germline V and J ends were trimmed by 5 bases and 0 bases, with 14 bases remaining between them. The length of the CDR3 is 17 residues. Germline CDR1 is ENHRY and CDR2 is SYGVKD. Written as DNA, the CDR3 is TGTGCCATCAGTCCTAGGGAAGGGGCCTCTGGGGCCAACGTCCTGACTTTC. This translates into CAISPREGASGANVLTF.

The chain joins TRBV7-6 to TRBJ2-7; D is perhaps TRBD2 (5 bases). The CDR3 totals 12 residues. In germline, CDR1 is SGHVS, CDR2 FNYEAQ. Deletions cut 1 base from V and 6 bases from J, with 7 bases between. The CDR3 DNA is TGTGCCAGCAGCTTAGGGGAGACCGAGCAGTACTTC. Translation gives CASSLGETEQYF.

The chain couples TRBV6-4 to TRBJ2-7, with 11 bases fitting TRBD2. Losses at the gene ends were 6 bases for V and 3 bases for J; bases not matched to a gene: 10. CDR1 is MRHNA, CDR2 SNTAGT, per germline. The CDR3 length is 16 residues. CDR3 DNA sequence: TGTGCCAGCAGCCCTGAAGGGACTAGCGGAGTCTACGAGCAGTACTTC. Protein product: CASSPEGTSGVYEQYF.

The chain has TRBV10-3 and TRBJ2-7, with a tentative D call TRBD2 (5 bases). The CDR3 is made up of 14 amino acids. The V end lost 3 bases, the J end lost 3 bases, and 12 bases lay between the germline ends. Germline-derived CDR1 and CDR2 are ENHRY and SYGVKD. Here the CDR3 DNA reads TGTGCCATCAGTGATGAGAGGGTAGGCTACGAGCAGTACTTC. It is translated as CAISDERVGYEQYF.

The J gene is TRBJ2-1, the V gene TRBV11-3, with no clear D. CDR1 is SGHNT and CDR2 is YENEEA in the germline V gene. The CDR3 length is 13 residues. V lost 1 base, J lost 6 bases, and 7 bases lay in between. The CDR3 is CASSLAPPNEQFF. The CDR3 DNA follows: TGTGCCAGCAGCTTAGCTCCCCCCAATGAGCAGTTCTTC.

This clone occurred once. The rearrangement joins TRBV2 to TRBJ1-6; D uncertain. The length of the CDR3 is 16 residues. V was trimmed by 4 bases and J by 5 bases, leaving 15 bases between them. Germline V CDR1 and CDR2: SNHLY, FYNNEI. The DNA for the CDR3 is TGTGCCAGCAGTGCCCAGATCCCTACTAATAATTCACCCCTCCACTTT. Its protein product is CASSAQIPTNNSPLHF.